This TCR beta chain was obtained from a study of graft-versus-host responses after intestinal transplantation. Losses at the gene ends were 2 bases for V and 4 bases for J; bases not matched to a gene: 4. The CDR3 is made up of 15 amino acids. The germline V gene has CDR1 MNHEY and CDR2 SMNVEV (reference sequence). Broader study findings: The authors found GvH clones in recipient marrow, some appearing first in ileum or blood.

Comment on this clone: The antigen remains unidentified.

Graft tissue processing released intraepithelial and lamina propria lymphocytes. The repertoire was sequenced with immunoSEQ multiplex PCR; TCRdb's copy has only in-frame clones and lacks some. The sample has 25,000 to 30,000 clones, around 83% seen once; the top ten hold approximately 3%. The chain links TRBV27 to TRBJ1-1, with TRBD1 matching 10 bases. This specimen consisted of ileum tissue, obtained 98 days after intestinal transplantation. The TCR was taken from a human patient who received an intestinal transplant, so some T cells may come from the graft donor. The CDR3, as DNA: TGTGCCAGCAGTTTAGGGGGACAGGGGACCACTGAAGCTTTCTTT. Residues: CASSLGGQGTTEAFF.